This TCR beta chain was sequenced during a study of T cell responses to AZD1222 COVID-19 vaccine. Clones were sequenced by immunoSEQ multiplex PCR, and TCRdb holds only the in-frame ones, with some missing. Of approximately 80,000 clones in the sample, 80% to 90% were seen once. V shed 0 bases and J shed 5 bases, with 16 bases lying between them. The germline V gene encodes CDR1 MGHRA and CDR2 YSYEKL. The CDR3 consists of 16 residues. The chain uses TRBV4-1 and TRBJ1-2, with D possibly matching TRBD1 (6 bases). This receptor was identified in an adult who received the AZD1222 COVID-19 vaccine. Source: peripheral blood, taken 28 days after the second AZD1222 dose. CDR3 in DNA: TGCGCCAGCAGCCAAGATCCGGGGGCGTTTTCTTATGGCTACACCTTC. Translating it yields CASSQDPGAFSYGYTF.